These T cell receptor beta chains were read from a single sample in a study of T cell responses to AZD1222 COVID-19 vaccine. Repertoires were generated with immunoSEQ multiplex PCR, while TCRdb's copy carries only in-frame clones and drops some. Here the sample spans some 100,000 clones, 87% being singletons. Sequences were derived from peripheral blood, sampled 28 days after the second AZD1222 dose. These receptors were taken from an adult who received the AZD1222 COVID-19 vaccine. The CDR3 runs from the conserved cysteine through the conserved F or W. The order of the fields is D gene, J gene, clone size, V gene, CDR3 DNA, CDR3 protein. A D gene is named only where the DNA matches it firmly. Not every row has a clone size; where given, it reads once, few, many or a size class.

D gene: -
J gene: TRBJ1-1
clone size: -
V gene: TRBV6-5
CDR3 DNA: TGTGCCAGCAGTTTAGGGTTTGCCACTGAAGCTTTCTTT
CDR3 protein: CASSLGFATEAFF

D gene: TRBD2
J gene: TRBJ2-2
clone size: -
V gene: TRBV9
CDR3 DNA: TGTGCCAGCAGCACCCGACCTACTAGCGGACCGAACACCGGGGAGCTGTTTTTT
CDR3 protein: CASSTRPTSGPNTGELFF

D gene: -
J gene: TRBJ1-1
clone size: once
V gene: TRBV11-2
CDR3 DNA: TGTGCCAGCAGCTTAGCGGGGGTAACGACTGAAGCTTTCTTT
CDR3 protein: CASSLAGVTTEAFF

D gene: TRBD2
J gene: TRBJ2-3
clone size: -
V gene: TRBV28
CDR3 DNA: TGTGCCAGCAGGCCTAGCGGGAGGGCCGTTGGCACAGATACGCAGTATTTT
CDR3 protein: CASRPSGRAVGTDTQYF

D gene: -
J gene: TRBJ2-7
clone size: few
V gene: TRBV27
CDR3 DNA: TGTGCCAGCAGCCCGACTAGCAGGGGCTACGAGCAGTACTTC
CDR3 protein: CASSPTSRGYEQYF

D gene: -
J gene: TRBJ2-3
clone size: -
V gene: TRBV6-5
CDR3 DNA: TGTGCCAGCAGGAGCCGTCCCACCTTAAATACGCAGTATTTT
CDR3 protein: CASRSRPTLNTQYF

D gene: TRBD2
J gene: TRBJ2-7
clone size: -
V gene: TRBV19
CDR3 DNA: TGTGCCAGTAGTCTCACTAGCGGGAGTATGAACGAGCAGTACTTC
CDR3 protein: CASSLTSGSMNEQYF

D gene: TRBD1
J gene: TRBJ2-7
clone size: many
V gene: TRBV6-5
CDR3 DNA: TGTGCCACCTCCCCGGGACAGGGTTCCTACGAGCAGTACTTC
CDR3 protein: CATSPGQGSYEQYF

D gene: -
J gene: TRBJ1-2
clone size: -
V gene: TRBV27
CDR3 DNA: TGTGCCAGCAGTAGAGATGGGGGGCTGCGTGGCTACACCTTC
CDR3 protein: CASSRDGGLRGYTF

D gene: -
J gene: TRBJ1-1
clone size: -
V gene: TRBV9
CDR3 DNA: TGTGCCAGCAGCGCGATGATGAACACTGAAGCTTTCTTT
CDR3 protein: CASSAMMNTEAFF

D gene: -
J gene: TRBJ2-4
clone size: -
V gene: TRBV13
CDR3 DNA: TGTGCCAGCAGCCCTCCCGACCGTGGTTTGCAGTACTTC
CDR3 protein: CASSPPDRGLQYF

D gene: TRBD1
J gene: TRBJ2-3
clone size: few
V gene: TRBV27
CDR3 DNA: TGTGCCAGCAGCCATAGGACAGGGGGTCGGGATACGCAGTATTTT
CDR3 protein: CASSHRTGGRDTQYF

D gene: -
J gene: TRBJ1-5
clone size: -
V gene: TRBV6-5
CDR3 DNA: TGTGCCATCACGGGGCAGGGCCTACAGCCCCAGCATTTT
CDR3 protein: CAITGQGLQPQHF

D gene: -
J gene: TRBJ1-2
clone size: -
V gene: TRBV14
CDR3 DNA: TGTGCCAGCAGCCAATATATTGGGACAAGCCGACTCTATGGCTACACCTTC
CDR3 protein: CASSQYIGTSRLYGYTF

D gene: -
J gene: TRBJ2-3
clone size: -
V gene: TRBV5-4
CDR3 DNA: TGTGCCAGCAGCCGAGTCCTTACAGATACGCAGTATTTT
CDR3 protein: CASSRVLTDTQYF

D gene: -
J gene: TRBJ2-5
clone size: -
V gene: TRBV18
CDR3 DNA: TGTGCCAGCTCACCACGGGAGACCCAGTACTTC
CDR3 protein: CASSPRETQYF

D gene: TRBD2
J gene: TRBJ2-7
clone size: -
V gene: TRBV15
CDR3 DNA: TGTGCCACCAGCAGAGACAAACCCCCGGGACTAGCGGGAGGGGAAGTCTACGAGCAGTACTTC
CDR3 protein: CATSRDKPPGLAGGEVYEQYF

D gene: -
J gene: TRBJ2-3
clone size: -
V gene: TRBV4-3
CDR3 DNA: TGCGCCAGCAGCCCCTTCGTCGCACCAGATACGCAGTATTTT
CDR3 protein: CASSPFVAPDTQYF

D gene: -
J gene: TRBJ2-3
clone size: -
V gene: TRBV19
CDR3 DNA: TGTGCCAGCGGCTTACGGCCCACAGATACGCAGTATTTT
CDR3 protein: CASGLRPTDTQYF

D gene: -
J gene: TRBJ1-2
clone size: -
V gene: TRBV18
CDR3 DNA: TGTGCCAGCTCATTTTACCGGGCTAATGGCTACACCTTC
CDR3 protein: CASSFYRANGYTF

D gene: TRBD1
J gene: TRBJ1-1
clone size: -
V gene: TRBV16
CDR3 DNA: TGTGCCAGCAGCCAAGTCAAGACAGGGCCGGACACTGAAGCTTTCTTT
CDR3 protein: CASSQVKTGPDTEAFF

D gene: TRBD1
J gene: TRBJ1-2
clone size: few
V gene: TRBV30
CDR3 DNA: TGTGCCTGGAGTGCCACAGGGGGAGGCTACACCTTC
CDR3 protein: CAWSATGGGYTF

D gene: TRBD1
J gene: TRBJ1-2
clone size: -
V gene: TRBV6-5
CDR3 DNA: TGTGCCAGCAGTTACACAGGGGGCTATGGCTACACCTTC
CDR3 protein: CASSYTGGYGYTF